This note documents a single TCR beta chain sequence. The CDR3 spans 14 residues. V shed 6 bases and J shed 0 bases, with 11 bases lying between them. CDR1 is MNHEY and CDR2 is SVGAGI in the germline V gene. TCRdb keeps only in-frame clones here, not all; method: immunoSEQ multiplex PCR. The table has about 190,000 clones, around 93% seen once; the top ten hold 1.5% to 2%. The data originate from a study of control samples from healthy donors and cancer patients. This clonotype originated in a man younger than 40 in good health. The chain is built from TRBV6-5 and TRBJ1-1; D call uncertain. The sample comprised blood. CDR3: CASSPRYMNTEAFF. As DNA, the CDR3 is TGTGCCAGCAGCCCCAGGTACATGAACACTGAAGCTTTCTTT.